This record covers a single T cell receptor (beta chain). This clonotype was recorded a few times. The target of this receptor is not known. Base qualities are missing; no much larger clone stands one base away. The data stem from a study of post-analysis software for immune sequencing data (dated by TCRdb to the mid-2010s). Regarding the complete study: Recorded disease courses included relapsing-remitting, secondary progressive and progressive-relapsing multiple sclerosis, with some patients lacking subtype annotation. The multiple sclerosis patient repertoires were compared with 11 previously published healthy control repertoires from donors aged about 6 to 25 years. A subset of samples was prepared in parallel using single-end sample barcoding, then pooled and co-amplified after Illumina adapter ligation.

On the study overall, not on this receptor specifically: Direct clustering with F measure revealed strong co-clustering of samples prepared in the same batch, which led to a batch-effect correction. Compared with controls, multiple sclerosis patients had significantly lower normalized Chao1 diversity, a finding suggesting substantial peripheral T-cell clonal expansion. The multiple sclerosis patient group was slightly younger than the control group.

To demonstrate the VDJtools post-analysis software, the study profiled TCR beta repertoires from the peripheral blood of about 13 young patients with multiple sclerosis. The patients with multiple sclerosis were children and adolescents between about 6 and 15 years of age. Library creation used PCR. Sequenced on an Illumina HiSeq 2500. To reduce PCR and sequencing biases, unique molecular identifiers were built into the TCR beta cDNA libraries. Roughly 500,000 cDNA molecules were obtained for every 1 to 10 million input T cells, so each molecule roughly corresponded to one T cell. The patient libraries were prepared and sequenced using the same protocol as the earlier healthy control dataset. Within a given batch, samples were prepared together, multiplexed and sequenced on the same HiSeq lane. The paper's processing steps were these. MIGEC handled the raw barcoded reads, throwing out single-read molecular identifier groups before consensus assembly and CDR3 extraction. Clonotype tables were post-analysed with VDJtools, normalizing diversity by down-sampling all datasets to the smallest sample size. Repertoire overlap clustering matched CDR3 amino acid but not nucleotide sequences to correct batch-related cross-sample contamination. The public reads were run again by TCRdb, first through fastp at Q25 and then through MiXCR, and only productive beta chains were kept. Records with the same CDR3 protein are collapsed into one entry carrying the most frequent genes and DNA. Clone size and V and J calls follow TCRdb, not the original study. A total of roughly 650,000 distinct CDR3 sequences appear in this sample, approximately 59% of them only once. The ten largest clones take up about 11% of the sample.

The sample comprised blood. This sequence was found in a girl aged 2 to 9 with multiple sclerosis.

The CDR3 protein sequence reads: CASSSQDEQYF. The sequence in DNA is TGTGCCAGCAGTTCGCAGGACGAGCAGTACTTC. The sequence is built from TRBV28 and TRBJ2-7; there is no confident call for the D gene. V is cut by 4 bases and J by 5 bases, and the space between the germline ends is 6 bases. CDR1 and CDR2 are read off the germline V gene as MDHEN and SYDVKM. The CDR3 starts with the cysteine, ends with the phenylalanine, and has 11 residues. Only the CDR3 part of the read is kept: 33 bases, read in frame from the first base.